The TCR beta chain described here comes from a study of OX40 agonist ivuxolimab in advanced cancers. Overall study: Dose-escalation patients' cancers were hepatocellular carcinoma, melanoma, renal cell or head and neck cancer.

As for this clone: Its specificity is not known.

The CDR3 extends over 15 amino acids. Unmatched junction bases numbered 2, after V lost 5 bases and J lost 0 bases. Germline CDR1 reads SGHTA; CDR2 reads FQGTGA. Libraries were prepared by immunoSEQ multiplex PCR; TCRdb keeps only in-frame clonotypes and omits some of them. There are around 64,000 clones in the sample; 80% to 85% occur only once, and 7.9% lies in the top ten. Collection of blood occurred at baseline, at cycle 4 day 1, and at cycle 7 day 1. Whole-study results and caveats: Doses of 0.1 to 3.0 mg/kg were accompanied by clonal expansion of CD4+ and CD8+ blood T cells by week 6. Also showing low normalized T-cell clonal expansion were some of the nonresponders.

The sample in question was CD4+ or CD8+ T cells sorted from blood, obtained in a trial of the OX40 agonist ivuxolimab. The TCR sequence derives from an adult with an advanced solid tumor such as melanoma, head and neck, liver or kidney cancer. The V and J genes are TRBV7-3 and TRBJ2-2; TRBD1 aligns across 8 bases. The CDR3 bases are TGTGCCAGCAGCCTGACAGGGGCGAACACCGGGGAGCTGTTTTTT. It is translated as CASSLTGANTGELFF.